This T cell receptor (beta chain) was observed in a study of CD8 T cells in Susac syndrome. Study in general: Clinical remission applied to under ten sequenced Susac syndrome patients, and roughly six had active disease. Broader study findings: CD4+ repertoires of Susac syndrome patients lacked detectable clonal expansion.

The RNA input was roughly 0.45 to 1 ug, and it was reverse transcribed with random hexamers. Via MiXCR, TCRdb re-called the immunoSEQ multiplex PCR reads, giving one row per CDR3 protein. This table has approximately 190,000 distinct CDR3 sequences, approximately 96% appearing once. CDR3 length: 16 amino acids. Trimming stripped 5 bases from V and 4 bases from J, with 18 bases between. This clonotype was seen once. Antigen unknown. The sequence was obtained from a human donor with Susac syndrome. The chain carries TRBV12-3 or TRBV12-4 and TRBJ2-1; D may be TRBD1 (8 bases). The sample consisted of CD4+ T cells from PBMCs. The CDR3 nucleotides read TGTGCCAGCAGTGAACGAACAGGGGGGGATTACAATGAGCAGTTCTTC. Translation: CASSERTGGDYNEQFF.